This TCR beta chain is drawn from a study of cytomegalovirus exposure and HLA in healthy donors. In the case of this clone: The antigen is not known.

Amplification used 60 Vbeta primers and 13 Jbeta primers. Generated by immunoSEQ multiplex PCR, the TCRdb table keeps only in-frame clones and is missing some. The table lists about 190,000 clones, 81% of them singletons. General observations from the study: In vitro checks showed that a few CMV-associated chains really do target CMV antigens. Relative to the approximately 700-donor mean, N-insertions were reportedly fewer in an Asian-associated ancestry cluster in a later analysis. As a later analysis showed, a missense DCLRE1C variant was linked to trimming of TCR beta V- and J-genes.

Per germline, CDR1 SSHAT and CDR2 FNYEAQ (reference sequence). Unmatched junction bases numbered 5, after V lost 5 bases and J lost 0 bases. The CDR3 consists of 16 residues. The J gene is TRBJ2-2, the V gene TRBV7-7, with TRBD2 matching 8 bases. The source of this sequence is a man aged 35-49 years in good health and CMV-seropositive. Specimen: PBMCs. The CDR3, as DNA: TGTGCCAGCAGCAGCACTAGCGGACCGAACACCGGGGAGCTGTTTTTT. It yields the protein CASSSTSGPNTGELFF.